What follows are 11 T cell receptor beta chains derived from one specimen sequenced in a study of cytotoxic CD8 clonotypes in ibrutinib-treated CLL. The table came from immunoSEQ multiplex PCR; TCRdb's copy has only in-frame clones and leaves some out. Here the sample spans 73,000 or so clones, more than 60% being singletons. The sample was PBMCs, taken after 12 months of ibrutinib treatment. The receptors shown here come from a human donor with chronic lymphocytic leukemia.

The V gene is TRBV4-1, the J gene TRBJ2-5; tentative D call: TRBD1 (6 bases). Trimming cost V 0 bases and J 3 bases, with 8 bases left between them. Germline values: CDR1 MGHRA, CDR2 YSYEKL. CDR3 length: 14 residues. The CDR3 is CASSQDRTEETQYF. The CDR3 DNA reads TGCGCCAGCAGCCAAGATAGGACAGAAGAGACCCAGTACTTC.

V is TRBV4-2 and J is TRBJ2-1; the match to TRBD2 covers 12 bases. The V gene's germline CDR1 is LGHNA and CDR2 YNFKEQ. The CDR3 length is 21 residues. Germline trimming cut 2 bases from V and 1 base from J; bases unmatched to any gene: 15. The DNA of the CDR3 is TGTGCCAGCAGCCAATATTTTTCGGGCCTAGCGGGGGGGTATTCCTACAATGAGCAGTTCTTC. Translating gives CASSQYFSGLAGGYSYNEQFF.

The CDR3 nucleotides read TGTGCCAGCAGCTTAGACAGGGGAGTAGGGAATGAAAAACTGTTTTTT. Amino acid sequence: CASSLDRGVGNEKLFF. The chain has TRBV7-6 and TRBJ1-4; TRBD1 aligns across 7 bases. CDR3 size: 16 residues. Germline CDR1 and CDR2: SGHVS and FNYEAQ. With 1 base clipped from V and 5 bases from J, the junction kept 7 bases outside the gene matches.

This clone came up a few times. V gene TRBV10-3 combines with J gene TRBJ1-1; D possibly corresponds to TRBD1 (6 bases). CDR1 ENHRY and CDR2 SYGVKD come from the germline V gene. This CDR3 contains 13 residues. The germline V and J ends were trimmed by 5 bases and 7 bases, with 14 bases remaining between them. As DNA, the CDR3 is TGTGCCATCAGTCAAGACAGGTTTGATGAAGCTTTCTTT. It is translated as CAISQDRFDEAFF.

V usage is TRBV7-9 and J usage is TRBJ2-1; weak D call: TRBD2 (6 bases). The CDR3 has 14 amino acids. V was cut by 5 bases and J by 10 bases, with 18 bases left in between. In germline, CDR1 is SEHNR, CDR2 FQNEAQ (reference sequence). CDR3 nucleotides: TGTGCCAGCAGCCGGGACTTCCCCCAACAAGAGCAGTTCTTC. Amino acids: CASSRDFPQQEQFF.

This chain links TRBV2 with TRBJ1-4, with TRBD1 matching over 7 bases. The CDR3 sequence is 12 residues long. Germline lookup yields CDR1 SNHLY and CDR2 FYNNEI. J lost 15 bases, V lost 6 bases, and 10 bases had no gene match. CDR3 DNA: TGTGCCAGCAGCCGGATCCGGGACAGAGTGTTTTTT. This gives the protein CASSRIRDRVFF.

The rearrangement joins TRBV19 to TRBJ2-6; tentative D call: TRBD1 (6 bases). Trimming removed 4 bases at V and 4 bases at J, with 14 bases between. The germline V gene has CDR1 LNHDA and CDR2 SQIVND (reference sequence). The CDR3 runs 16 residues. CDR3 loop: CASSRQGSGGANVLTF. DNA of the CDR3: TGTGCCAGTAGTAGGCAGGGGTCAGGGGGGGCCAACGTCCTGACTTTC.

The rearrangement joins TRBV5-6 to TRBJ2-3, with D unclear. Germline CDR1 reads SGHDT; CDR2 reads YYEEEE. The CDR3 sequence is 16 residues long. Trimming left V 4 bases short and J 1 base short, with 16 bases between. The chain's CDR3 is CASSPASDGRTDTQYF. CDR3 DNA sequence: TGTGCCAGCAGCCCGGCCTCGGACGGGCGCACAGATACGCAGTATTTT.

This clone was detected a few times. CDR3 nucleotide sequence: TGCGCCAGCAGCTTGGGGTTATTGGGGACAGGGGCCTACGAGCAGTACTTC. Amino acid sequence: CASSLGLLGTGAYEQYF. The V and J genes are TRBV5-1 and TRBJ2-7, with TRBD1 matching 10 bases. Germline V CDR1 and CDR2: SGHRS, YFSETQ. The CDR3 covers 17 residues. V shed 0 bases, J shed 2 bases, and the junction held 8 bases outside the gene matches.

V gene TRBV25-1 combines with J gene TRBJ1-2; D is unclear. V shed 4 bases and J shed 8 bases, with 11 bases lying between them. The length of the CDR3 is 12 residues. Germline CDR1 is MGHDK and CDR2 is SYGVNS. The DNA of the CDR3 is TGTGCCAGCAGTGGGAGCAGGAACGGCTACACCTTC. Translated: CASSGSRNGYTF.

This chain connects TRBV5-5 to TRBJ2-7, with 7 bases lining up with TRBD2. The trim removed 4 bases at V and 4 bases at J, leaving 11 bases unmatched. Germline V gene lookup returns CDR1 SGHKS and CDR2 YYEKEE (reference sequence). The CDR3 consists of 15 residues. CDR3 loop: CASSKQTSAQYEQYF. The CDR3 nucleotides are TGTGCCAGCAGCAAGCAAACTAGCGCCCAGTACGAGCAGTACTTC.